This TCR beta chain was identified in a study of neurological immune-mediated disorders. Study-level points and caveats: One cluster of related CDR3 sequences contained, by phylogenetic grouping, the repertoires of 18 of 34 multiple sclerosis patients and formed a possible signature. Multiple sclerosis, the disease with the least TCR clonal expansion, fell below healthy controls, whereas HTLV-1-associated myelopathy showed the most.

This clonotype was found many times. Its antigen is not known. This CDR3 comprises 15 residues. Germline V CDR1 and CDR2: SGHRS, YFSETQ. With V trimmed by 0 bases and J by 6 bases, 8 bases remained unmatched. Synthesis of cDNA was carried out by template-switch 5'RACE. The reaction used 10-nucleotide random UMIs. From 15-18 subjects, each sequencing run yielded over 160 million TCR-beta sequences. MiXCR, run by TCRdb on the 5' RACE reads, gives a single entry per CDR3 protein. Of around 53,000 distinct CDR3 sequences in the sample, about 4% are singletons; the top ten hold around 2.8%. The chain couples TRBV5-1 to TRBJ1-1; TRBD1 aligns across 7 bases. Sequenced: PBMCs. The TCR was taken from a man between 50 and 59 years old with multiple sclerosis. The CDR3 protein is CASSLVGTAQSEAFF. For the CDR3, the DNA is TGCGCCAGCAGCTTGGTTGGGACAGCGCAATCTGAAGCTTTCTTT.